The rows below give T cell receptor beta chains drawn from one sample of a study of T-cell reconstitution after alpha-beta-depleted transplantation in children. TCRdb redid the calling of the PCR reads with MiXCR, one entry per CDR3 protein. The sample has some 530,000 distinct CDR3 sequences; around an eighth are singletons. The material sequenced was PBMCs from the stem cell graft donor, taken from the stem cell graft. The receptors were sampled from a human donor who donated a stem cell graft to a child with combined immunodeficiency. The CDR3 runs from the conserved cysteine through the conserved F or W. The D gene is left open where the match is weak. Rows give clone size only sometimes, using once, few, many, or a class for an expanded clone.

CDR3 | DNA | V | D | J | size
CATSGQPGPSYNEQFF | TGTGCCACCAGTGGTCAACCGGGACCGAGTTACAATGAGCAGTTCTTC | TRBV24-1 | . | TRBJ2-1 | .
CATSTSAHRGGVSGANVLTF | TGTGCCACCAGCACCAGCGCCCACAGGGGTGGTGTCTCTGGGGCCAACGTCCTGACTTTC | TRBV15 | TRBD1 | TRBJ2-6 | few
CASGQDLAQTSYEQYF | TGTGCCAGCGGCCAAGATCTCGCACAGACCTCCTACGAGCAGTACTTC | TRBV3-1 | . | TRBJ2-7 | few
CASSRDTYQPQHF | TGTGCCAGCAGTAGGGACACGTATCAGCCCCAGCATTTT | TRBV6-2/TRBV6-3 | . | TRBJ1-5 | .
CASSRHGSPDNEQFF | TGTGCCAGCAGCCGGCATGGATCTCCGGACAATGAGCAGTTCTTC | TRBV11-2 | . | TRBJ2-1 | few
CASSSGTRGRLKTQYF | TGTGCCAGCAGTTCAGGGACTAGGGGGAGATTAAAGACCCAGTACTTC | TRBV27 | TRBD2 | TRBJ2-5 | .
CALSGQVVTEAFF | TGTGCCCTATCAGGACAGGTGGTCACTGAAGCTTTCTTT | TRBV30 | TRBD1 | TRBJ1-1 | few
CASSQDNLNTEAFF | TGCGCCAGCAGCCAAGATAATCTGAACACTGAAGCTTTCTTT | TRBV4-1 | . | TRBJ1-1 | few
CASSYPTKGGDTQYF | TGTGCCAGCAGTTACCCGACTAAAGGGGGAGATACGCAGTATTTT | TRBV6-2/TRBV6-3 | . | TRBJ2-3 | .
CASCQGAGVRETQYF | TGTGCCTCCTGCCAAGGCGCAGGGGTAAGGGAGACCCAGTACTTC | TRBV3-1 | . | TRBJ2-5 | .
CASSQEGLAGLDEQFF | TGTGCCAGCAGCCAAGAGGGACTAGCGGGTTTGGATGAGCAGTTCTTC | TRBV5-6 | TRBD2 | TRBJ2-1 | many
CASSWFNEQFF | TGTGCCAGCAGCTGGTTCAATGAGCAGTTCTTC | TRBV13 | . | TRBJ2-1 | .
CAWSVLGRGNRPQHF | TGTGCCTGGAGTGTACTCGGCAGGGGCAATCGTCCCCAGCATTTT | TRBV30 | . | TRBJ1-5 | .
CAITGTGLPDTQYF | TGTGCCATCACCGGGACAGGGTTGCCAGATACGCAGTATTTT | TRBV10-3 | TRBD1 | TRBJ2-3 | many
CASTFAGTEAFF | TGTGCCAGCACTTTTGCGGGCACTGAAGCTTTCTTT | TRBV12-3/TRBV12-4 | . | TRBJ1-1 | .
CASSRDESGTDTQYF | TGTGCCAGCAGCCGAGATGAGAGTGGGACAGATACGCAGTATTTT | TRBV12-3/TRBV12-4 | . | TRBJ2-3 | many
CASSIDYSSNQPQHF | TGTGCCAGTAGTATAGATTACAGTAGCAATCAGCCCCAGCATTTT | TRBV19 | . | TRBJ1-5 | .
CASSATTGTSTTGELFF | TGTGCCAGCAGCGCAACCACCGGGACTAGCACCACCGGGGAGCTGTTTTTT | TRBV9 | TRBD2 | TRBJ2-2 | few